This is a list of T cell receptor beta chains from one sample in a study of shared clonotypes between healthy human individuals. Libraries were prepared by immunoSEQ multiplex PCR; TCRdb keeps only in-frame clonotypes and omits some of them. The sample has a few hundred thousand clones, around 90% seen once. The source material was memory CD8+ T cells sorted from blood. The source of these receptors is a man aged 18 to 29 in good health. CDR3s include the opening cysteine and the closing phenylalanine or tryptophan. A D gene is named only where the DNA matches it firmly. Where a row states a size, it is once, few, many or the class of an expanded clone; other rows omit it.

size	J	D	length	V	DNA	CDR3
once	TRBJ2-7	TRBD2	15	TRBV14	TGTGCCAGCAGCCCCGCCCGGACTAGTATCTCCGAGCAGTACTTC	CASSPARTSISEQYF
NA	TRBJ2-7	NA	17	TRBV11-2	TGTGCCAGCAGCTTCCCACCAACCGGGGGCGATCCCTACGAGCAGTACTTC	CASSFPPTGGDPYEQYF
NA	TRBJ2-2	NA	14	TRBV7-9	TGTGCCAGCAGCCCCAGGGGGAACACCGGGGAGCTGTTTTTT	CASSPRGNTGELFF
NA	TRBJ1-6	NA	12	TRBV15	TGTGCCACCAGCAGAGATGGCTTTCCTCTCCACTTT	CATSRDGFPLHF
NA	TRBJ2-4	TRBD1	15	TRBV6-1	TGTGCCAGCAGTGAAGCGGTCGGGACAGGTCCTATTCAGTACTTC	CASSEAVGTGPIQYF
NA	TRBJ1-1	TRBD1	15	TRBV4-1	TGCGCCAGCAGCCCGGGACAGGGATTGAACACTGAAGCTTTCTTT	CASSPGQGLNTEAFF
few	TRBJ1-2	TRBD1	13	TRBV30	TGTGCCTGGAGTGTACAGGGGATCTATGGCTACACCTTC	CAWSVQGIYGYTF
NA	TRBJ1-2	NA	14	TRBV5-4	TGTGCCAGCAGCTTGGGGACAGAGAGATATGGCTACACCTTC	CASSLGTERYGYTF
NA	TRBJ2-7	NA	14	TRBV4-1	TGCGCCAGCAGCCAAGCACTAGTCGCCTACGAGCAGTACTTC	CASSQALVAYEQYF
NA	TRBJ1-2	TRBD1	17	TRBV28	TGTGCCAGCAGTTTATGGACACAGACAGGGGCCGACTATGGCTACACCTTC	CASSLWTQTGADYGYTF
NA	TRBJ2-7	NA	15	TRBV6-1	TGTGCCAGCAGTGAAGAAGAATGGTCCACCTACGAGCAGTACTTC	CASSEEEWSTYEQYF
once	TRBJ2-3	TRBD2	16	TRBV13	TGTGCCAGCAGCTTAGAAGCGGGAGGACCCACAGATACGCAGTATTTT	CASSLEAGGPTDTQYF
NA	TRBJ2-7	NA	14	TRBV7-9	TGTGCCAGCAGCTTAGACGGGAGCTCCTACGAGCAGTACTTC	CASSLDGSSYEQYF
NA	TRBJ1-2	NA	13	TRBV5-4	TGTGCCAGCAGCTTGGACACCCCGTATGGCTACACCTTC	CASSLDTPYGYTF
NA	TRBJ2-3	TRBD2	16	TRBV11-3	TGTGCCAGCAGCTTAAAAGCGGGAGGGCCAGCAGATACGCAGTATTTT	CASSLKAGGPADTQYF
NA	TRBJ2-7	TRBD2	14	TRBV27	TGTGCCAGCAGCCTCGGGGGGATGTCCTACGAGCAGTACTTC	CASSLGGMSYEQYF
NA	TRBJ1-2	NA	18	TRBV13	TGTGCCAGCAGGCGAACCGGGACGGCAGAATTAGAGGACTATGGCTACACCTTC	CASRRTGTAELEDYGYTF
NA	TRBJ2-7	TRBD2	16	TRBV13	TGTGCCAGCAGTCCCTGGGATAGGGCGGGAGAGGGCGAGCAGTACTTC	CASSPWDRAGEGEQYF
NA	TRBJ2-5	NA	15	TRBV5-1	TGCGCCAGCAGCTTGGCCCGACGTAATCAAGAGACCCAGTACTTC	CASSLARRNQETQYF
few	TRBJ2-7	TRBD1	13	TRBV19	TGTGCCAGTAGTATTTGGATCGACAGGGTAAAGTACTTC	CASSIWIDRVKYF
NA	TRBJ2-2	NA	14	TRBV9	TGTGCCAGCAGCCCCGAAGGGACAACCGGGGAGCTGTTTTTT	CASSPEGTTGELFF
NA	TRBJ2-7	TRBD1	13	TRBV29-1	TGCAGCGCGAGACAGGGGCCGGACTACGAGCAGTACTTC	CSARQGPDYEQYF
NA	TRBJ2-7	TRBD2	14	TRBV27	TGTGCCAGCAGCGGGACTAGCGGGGGCTACGAGCAGTACTTC	CASSGTSGGYEQYF
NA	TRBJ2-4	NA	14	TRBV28	TGTGCCAGCAGAATTACCGGGACAACCGACCTTCAGTACTTC	CASRITGTTDLQYF
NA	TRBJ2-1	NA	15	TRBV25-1	TGTGCCAGCAGTGTAGGGCTCTACTCCTACAATGAGCAGTTCTTC	CASSVGLYSYNEQFF
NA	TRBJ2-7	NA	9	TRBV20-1	TGCAGTGCTAACTACGAGCAGTACTTC	CSANYEQYF
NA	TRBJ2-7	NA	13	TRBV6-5	TGTGCCAGCAGCCCTCTGCGAACCTACGAGCAGTACTTC	CASSPLRTYEQYF
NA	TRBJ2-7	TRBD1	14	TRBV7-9	TGTGCCAGCAGCCCGGGACAGGGAAGTAGCGAGCAGTACTTC	CASSPGQGSSEQYF